Presented here are 4 T cell receptor beta chains from one specimen sequenced in a study of OX40 agonist ivuxolimab in advanced cancers. The repertoire was sequenced with immunoSEQ multiplex PCR; TCRdb's copy has only in-frame clones and lacks some. The sample has 60,000 to 65,000 clones, about 85% seen once. Specimen: CD4+ or CD8+ T cells sorted from blood, collected in a trial of the OX40 agonist ivuxolimab. These receptors were collected from an adult with an advanced solid tumor such as melanoma, head and neck, liver or kidney cancer.

This chain links TRBV7-3 with TRBJ2-6; D is ambiguous. With 0 bases removed from V and 1 base from J, the gap between germline ends came to 4 bases. CDR1 is SGHTA and CDR2 is FQGTGA in the germline V gene. CDR3 size: 15 residues. This CDR3 is CASSLTASGANVLTF. CDR3 DNA sequence: TGTGCCAGCAGCTTAACGGCTTCTGGGGCCAACGTCCTGACTTTC.

This chain joins TRBV10-3 and TRBJ1-1; TRBD1 matches at 7 bases. Germline-derived CDR1 and CDR2 are ENHRY and SYGVKD. This CDR3 comprises 15 residues. J was trimmed by 1 base and V by 5 bases; bases with no gene match: 7. Here the CDR3 DNA reads TGTGCCATCAGTCCCCAGGGGGAGGCGAACACTGAAGCTTTCTTT. Translating gives CAISPQGEANTEAFF.

The chain employs TRBV4-1 and TRBJ2-7; D call uncertain. Trimming pared 0 bases from V and 3 bases from J, leaving 9 bases between. There are 14 residues in the CDR3. Germline V CDR1 and CDR2: MGHRA, YSYEKL. The DNA of the CDR3 is TGCGCCAGCAGCCAAGAGCCGGCCAACTACGAGCAGTACTTC. Translated, it gives CASSQEPANYEQYF.

The rearrangement uses TRBV7-2 and TRBJ1-3; D ambiguous. V lost 0 bases and J lost 2, with 11 bases in between. The CDR3 covers 16 residues. Germline V gene data show CDR1 as SGHTA and CDR2 as FQGNSA. CDR3 bases: TGTGCCAGCAGCTTAGCTGCAGTGAGGACTGGAAACACCATATATTTT. Residues: CASSLAAVRTGNTIYF.